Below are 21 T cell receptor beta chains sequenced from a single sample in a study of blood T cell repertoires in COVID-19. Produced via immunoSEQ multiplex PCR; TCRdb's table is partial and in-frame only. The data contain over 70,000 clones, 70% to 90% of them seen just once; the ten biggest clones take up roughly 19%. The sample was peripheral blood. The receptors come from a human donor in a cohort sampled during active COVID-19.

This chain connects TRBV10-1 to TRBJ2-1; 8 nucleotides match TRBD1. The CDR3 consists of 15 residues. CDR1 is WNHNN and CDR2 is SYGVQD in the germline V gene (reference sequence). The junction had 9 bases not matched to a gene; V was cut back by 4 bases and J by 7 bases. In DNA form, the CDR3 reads TGCGCCAGCAGTGCAGAAGGACAGGGACTGAATGAGCAGTTCTTC. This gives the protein CASSAEGQGLNEQFF.

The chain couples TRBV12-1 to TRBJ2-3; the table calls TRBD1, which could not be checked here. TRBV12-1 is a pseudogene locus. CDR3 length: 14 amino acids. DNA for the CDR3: TGTGCCAGCAGCCGAGGGGGTAGCACAGATACGCAGTATTTT. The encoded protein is CASSRGGSTDTQYF.

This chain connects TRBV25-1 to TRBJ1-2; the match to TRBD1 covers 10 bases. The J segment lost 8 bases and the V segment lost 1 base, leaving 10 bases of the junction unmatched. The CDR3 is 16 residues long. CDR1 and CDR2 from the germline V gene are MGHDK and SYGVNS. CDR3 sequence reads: CASSEFGTGVGLGYTF. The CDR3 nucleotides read TGTGCCAGCAGTGAATTTGGGACAGGGGTAGGGTTGGGCTACACCTTC.

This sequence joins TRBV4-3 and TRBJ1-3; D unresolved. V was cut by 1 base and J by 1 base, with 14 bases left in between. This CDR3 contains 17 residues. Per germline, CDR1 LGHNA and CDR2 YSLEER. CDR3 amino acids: CASSQVGELISGNTIYF. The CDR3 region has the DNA TGCGCCAGCAGCCAAGTTGGCGAACTAATATCTGGAAACACCATATATTTT.

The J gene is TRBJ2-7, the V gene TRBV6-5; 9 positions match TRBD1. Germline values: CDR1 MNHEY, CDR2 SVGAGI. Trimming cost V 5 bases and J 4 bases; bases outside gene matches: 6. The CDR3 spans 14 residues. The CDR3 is CASSTRDRVYEQYF. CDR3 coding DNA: TGTGCCAGCAGTACCCGGGACAGGGTGTACGAGCAGTACTTC.

The DNA for the CDR3 is TGTGCCAGCAGCCCCAGGGGACTAGCGGGAGTCTTGGGGGGGGATACGCAGTATTTT. It encodes CASSPRGLAGVLGGDTQYF. This chain connects TRBV5-4 to TRBJ2-3, with 14 positions matching TRBD2. The V segment lost 4 bases and the J segment 6 bases; nucleotides outside the gene matches: 16. The CDR3 totals 19 residues. The germline gives CDR1 SGHNT, CDR2 YYREEE (reference sequence).

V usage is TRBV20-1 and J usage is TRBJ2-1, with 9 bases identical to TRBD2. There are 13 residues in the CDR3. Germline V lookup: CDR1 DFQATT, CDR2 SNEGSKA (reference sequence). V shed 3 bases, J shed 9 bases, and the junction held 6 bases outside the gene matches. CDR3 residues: CSASAGGPGEQFF. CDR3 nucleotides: TGCAGTGCTAGTGCGGGGGGGCCCGGTGAGCAGTTCTTC.

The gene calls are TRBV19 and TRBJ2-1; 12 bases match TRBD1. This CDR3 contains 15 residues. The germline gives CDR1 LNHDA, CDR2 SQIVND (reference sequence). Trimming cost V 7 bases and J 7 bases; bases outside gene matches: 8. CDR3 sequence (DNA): TGTGCCAGTATAGGGGACAGGGGGCTTATGAATGAGCAGTTCTTC. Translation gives CASIGDRGLMNEQFF.

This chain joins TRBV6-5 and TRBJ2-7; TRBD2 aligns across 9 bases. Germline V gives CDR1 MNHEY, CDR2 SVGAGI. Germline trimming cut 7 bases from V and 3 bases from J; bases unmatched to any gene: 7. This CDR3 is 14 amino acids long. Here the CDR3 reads CASTLASGNYEQYF. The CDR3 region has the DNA TGTGCCAGCACTCTGGCTAGCGGGAACTACGAGCAGTACTTC.

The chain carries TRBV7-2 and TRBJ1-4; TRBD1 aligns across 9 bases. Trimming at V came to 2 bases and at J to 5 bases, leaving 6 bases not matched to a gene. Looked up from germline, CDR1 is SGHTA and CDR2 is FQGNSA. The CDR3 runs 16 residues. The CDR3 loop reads CASSLKTGTGNEKLFF. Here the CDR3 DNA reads TGTGCCAGCAGCTTAAAAACCGGGACAGGGAATGAAAAACTGTTTTTT.

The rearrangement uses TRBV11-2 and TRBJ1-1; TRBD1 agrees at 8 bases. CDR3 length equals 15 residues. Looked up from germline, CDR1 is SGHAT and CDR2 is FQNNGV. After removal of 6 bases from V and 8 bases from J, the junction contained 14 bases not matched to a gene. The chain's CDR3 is CASSTPGQVLREAFF. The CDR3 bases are TGTGCCAGCAGTACTCCGGGACAGGTCCTTAGAGAAGCTTTCTTT.

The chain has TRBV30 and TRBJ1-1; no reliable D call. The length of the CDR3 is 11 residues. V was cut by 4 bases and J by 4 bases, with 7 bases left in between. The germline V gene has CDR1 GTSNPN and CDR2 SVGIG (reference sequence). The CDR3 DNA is TGTGCCTGGACCACCAGCACTGAAGCTTTCTTT. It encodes CAWTTSTEAFF.

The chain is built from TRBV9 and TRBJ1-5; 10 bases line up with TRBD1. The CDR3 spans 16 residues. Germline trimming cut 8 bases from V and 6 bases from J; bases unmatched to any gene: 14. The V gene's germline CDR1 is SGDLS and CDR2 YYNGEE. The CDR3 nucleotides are TGTGCCAGGGTTGGATGGACAGGGGGAAAGGGTCAGCCCCAGCATTTT. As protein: CARVGWTGGKGQPQHF. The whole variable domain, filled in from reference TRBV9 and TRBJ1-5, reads DSGVTQTPKHLITATGQRVTLRCSPRSGDLSVYWYQQSLDQGLQFLIQYYNGEERAKGNILERFSAQQFPDLHSELNLSSLELGDSALYFCARVGWTGGKGQPQHFGDGTRLSIL.

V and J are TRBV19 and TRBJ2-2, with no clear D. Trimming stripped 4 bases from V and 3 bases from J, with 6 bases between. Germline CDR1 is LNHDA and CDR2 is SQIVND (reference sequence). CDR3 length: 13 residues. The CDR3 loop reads CASSKLDTGELFF. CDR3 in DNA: TGTGCCAGTAGTAAGCTAGACACCGGGGAGCTGTTTTTT.

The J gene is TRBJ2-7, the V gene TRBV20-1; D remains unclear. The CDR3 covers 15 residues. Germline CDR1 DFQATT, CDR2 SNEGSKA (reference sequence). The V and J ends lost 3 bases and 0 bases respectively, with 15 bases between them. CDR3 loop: CSASIPIKLSYEQYF. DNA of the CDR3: TGCAGTGCTAGTATCCCGATTAAACTCTCCTACGAGCAGTACTTC.

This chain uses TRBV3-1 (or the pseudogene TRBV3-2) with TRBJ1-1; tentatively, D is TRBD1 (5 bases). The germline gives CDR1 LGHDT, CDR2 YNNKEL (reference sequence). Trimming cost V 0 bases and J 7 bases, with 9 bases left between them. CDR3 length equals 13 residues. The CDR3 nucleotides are TGTGCCAGCAGCCAAGATCGGGGGTTTGAAGCTTTCTTT. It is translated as CASSQDRGFEAFF.

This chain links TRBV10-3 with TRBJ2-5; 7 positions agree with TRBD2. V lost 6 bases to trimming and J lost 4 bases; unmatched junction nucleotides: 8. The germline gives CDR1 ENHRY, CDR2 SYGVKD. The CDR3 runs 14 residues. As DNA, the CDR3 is TGTGCCATCAGAGAGAGCGGGACCTTAGAGACCCAGTACTTC. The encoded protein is CAIRESGTLETQYF.

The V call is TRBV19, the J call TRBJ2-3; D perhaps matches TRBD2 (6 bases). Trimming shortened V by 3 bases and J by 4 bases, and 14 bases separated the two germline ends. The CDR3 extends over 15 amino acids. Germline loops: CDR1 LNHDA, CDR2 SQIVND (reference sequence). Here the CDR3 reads CASSIPRGGADTQYF. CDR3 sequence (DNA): TGTGCCAGTAGTATCCCTCGAGGCGGGGCAGATACGCAGTATTTT.

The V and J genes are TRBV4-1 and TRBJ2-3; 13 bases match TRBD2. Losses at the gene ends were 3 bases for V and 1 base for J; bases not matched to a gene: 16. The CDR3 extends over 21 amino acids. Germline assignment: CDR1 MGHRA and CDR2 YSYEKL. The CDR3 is CASSHPTGTSGIVRGTDTQYF. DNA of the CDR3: TGCGCCAGCAGCCACCCGACCGGGACTAGCGGGATTGTTAGAGGCACAGATACGCAGTATTTT.

The CDR3 reads CASRTGMYNEQFF. The CDR3 nucleotides read TGCGCCAGCAGGACAGGCATGTACAATGAGCAGTTCTTC. This chain joins TRBV10-2 and TRBJ2-1, with TRBD1 as a possible D gene (6 bases). Trimming pared 6 bases from V and 4 bases from J, leaving 10 bases between. The germline V gene encodes CDR1 WSHSY and CDR2 SAAADI. The CDR3 covers 13 residues.

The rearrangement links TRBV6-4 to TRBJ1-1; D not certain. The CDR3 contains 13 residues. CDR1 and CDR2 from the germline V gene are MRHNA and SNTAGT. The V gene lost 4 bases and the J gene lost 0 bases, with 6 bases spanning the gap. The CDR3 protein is CASSVSVNTEAFF. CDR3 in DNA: TGTGCCAGCAGTGTATCAGTGAACACTGAAGCTTTCTTT.